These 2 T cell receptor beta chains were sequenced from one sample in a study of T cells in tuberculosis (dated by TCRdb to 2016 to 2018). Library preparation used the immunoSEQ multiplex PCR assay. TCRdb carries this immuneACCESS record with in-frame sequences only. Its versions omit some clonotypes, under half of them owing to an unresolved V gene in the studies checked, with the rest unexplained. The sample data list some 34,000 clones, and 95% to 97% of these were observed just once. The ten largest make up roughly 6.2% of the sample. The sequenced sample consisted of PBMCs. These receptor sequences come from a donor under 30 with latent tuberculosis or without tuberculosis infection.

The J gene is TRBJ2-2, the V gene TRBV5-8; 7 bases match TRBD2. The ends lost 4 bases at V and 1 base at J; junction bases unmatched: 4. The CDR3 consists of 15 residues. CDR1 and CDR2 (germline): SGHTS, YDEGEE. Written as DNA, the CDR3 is TGTGCCAGCAGCGGTAGCGGGTGGAACACCGGGGAGCTGTTTTTT. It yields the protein CASSGSGWNTGELFF.

In DNA, the CDR3 is TGTGCCAGCAAGCAGGGGGGTCGGCTATGGGGCTACACCTTC. This codes for CASKQGGRLWGYTF. The rearrangement uses TRBV6-1 and TRBJ1-2, with 7 bases fitting TRBD1. The V segment lost 7 bases and the J segment 8 bases; nucleotides outside the gene matches: 13. Germline assignment: CDR1 MNHNS and CDR2 SASEGT. The CDR3 is 14 residues long.